The 30 T cell receptor beta chains below come from one sample, sequenced in a study of Tregs in tolerant kidney transplant recipients. Data came from immunoSEQ multiplex PCR; TCRdb stores just in-frame clones and leaves some out. The sample carries approximately 93,000 clones, approximately 93% recorded once. This specimen consisted of CD4+ T cells from blood, obtained before the transplant. These receptors were taken from a human donor who received a combined kidney and bone marrow transplant.

This chain connects TRBV5-6 to TRBJ2-3, with 11 bases matching TRBD2. In germline, CDR1 is SGHDT, CDR2 YYEEEE. The CDR3 is made up of 17 amino acids. With V trimmed by 0 bases and J by 2 bases, 5 bases remained unmatched. As DNA, the CDR3 is TGTGCCAGCAGCTTGGCGCCTAGCGGGGGGACCACAGATACGCAGTATTTT. This sequence encodes CASSLAPSGGTTDTQYF.

This chain joins TRBV9 and TRBJ2-5; TRBD2 matches 11 bases. There are 17 residues in the CDR3. Germline values: CDR1 SGDLS, CDR2 YYNGEE. The trim removed 0 bases at V and 4 bases at J, leaving 8 bases unmatched. The CDR3 DNA is TGTGCCAGCAGCGTAGGGCCACTAGCGGGAGTCGGAGAGACCCAGTACTTC. Amino acids: CASSVGPLAGVGETQYF.

The chain joins TRBV19 to TRBJ2-1; TRBD2 aligns across 8 bases. V lost 7 bases and J lost 4; bases outside the gene matches: 6. The CDR3 contains 14 residues. The germline gives CDR1 LNHDA, CDR2 SQIVND (reference sequence). The CDR3 protein is CASTTGGGYNEQFF. The CDR3 bases are TGTGCCAGTACAACGGGAGGGGGGTACAATGAGCAGTTCTTC.

The CDR3 bases are TGTGCCAGCCCGACAGGGAGAGGCTATGGCTACACCTTC. Protein product: CASPTGRGYGYTF. The chain links TRBV25-1 to TRBJ1-2; TRBD1 matches at 7 bases. The germline gives CDR1 MGHDK, CDR2 SYGVNS. The ends lost 8 bases at V and 4 bases at J; junction bases unmatched: 7. This CDR3 comprises 13 residues.

The chain links TRBV6-1 to TRBJ2-7; D uncertain. This CDR3 contains 13 residues. Germline loops: CDR1 MNHNS, CDR2 SASEGT. The V end was cut by 7 bases, the J end by 2 bases, with 12 bases between. The CDR3 DNA reads as TGTGCCAGCACCCTTCGGGTGACCTACGAGCAGTACTTC. The encoded protein is CASTLRVTYEQYF.

This clone was seen more than once but under ten times. Here the CDR3 reads CASNTVSSSPLHF. The CDR3 DNA follows: TGTGCCAGCAACACAGTGTCGTCTTCACCCCTCCACTTT. The rearrangement links TRBV6-1 to TRBJ1-6; D remains ambiguous. V lost 7 bases to trimming and J lost 9 bases, with 13 bases between them. The V gene's germline CDR1 is MNHNS and CDR2 SASEGT. This CDR3 region has 13 residues.

V and J are TRBV2 and TRBJ1-1; D ambiguous. Deletions cut 7 bases from V and 1 base from J, with 16 bases between. CDR1 is SNHLY and CDR2 is FYNNEI in the germline V gene. The length of the CDR3 is 15 residues. In DNA, the CDR3 is TGTGCCAGCACAGTCGAAGGACTCGCGAACACTGAAGCTTTCTTT. This codes for CASTVEGLANTEAFF.

This clone was recorded once. The chain is built from TRBV28 and TRBJ2-5; D gene uncertain. This CDR3 is built from 11 residues. Germline V gene data show CDR1 as MDHEN and CDR2 as SYDVKM. V lost 3 bases and J 5 bases, leaving 4 bases between the germline ends. The CDR3 DNA is TGTGCCAGCAGTTTTCTGGAGACCCAGTACTTC. Its translation is CASSFLETQYF.

The chain has TRBV5-1 and TRBJ2-2, with 10 bases that match TRBD2. V lost 4 bases to trimming and J lost 4 bases; unmatched junction nucleotides: 7. The CDR3 totals 16 residues. The germline V gene encodes CDR1 SGHRS and CDR2 YFSETQ. CDR3 protein: CASSKESSGSTGELFF. CDR3 sequence (DNA): TGCGCCAGCAGCAAGGAGTCTAGCGGGAGCACCGGGGAGCTGTTTTTT.

The chain employs TRBV9 and TRBJ1-2; possible D gene TRBD1, 6 bases. V lost 3 bases and J 4 bases, leaving 16 bases between the germline ends. This CDR3 is built from 15 residues. Germline CDR1 is SGDLS and CDR2 is YYNGEE. The CDR3 DNA follows: TGTGCCAGCAGCGAACCACAGGGTGGGGCCTATGGCTACACCTTC. Its translation is CASSEPQGGAYGYTF.

This chain connects TRBV6-1 to TRBJ1-2; TRBD1 agrees at 10 bases. After removal of 0 bases from V and 5 bases from J, the junction contained 9 bases not matched to a gene. This CDR3 region has 17 residues. Germline lookup yields CDR1 MNHNS and CDR2 SASEGT. The CDR3 DNA follows: TGTGCCAGCAGTGAAGCGCTTCCGACAGGGGGCGGATATGGCTACACCTTC. Translation: CASSEALPTGGGYGYTF.

The chain joins TRBV5-1 to TRBJ1-1, with 7 bases fitting TRBD1. CDR1 is SGHRS and CDR2 is YFSETQ in the germline V gene. V dropped 4 bases and J dropped 0; count of bases not matched to a gene: 6. The CDR3 extends over 15 amino acids. The DNA for the CDR3 is TGCGCCAGCAGCCTGGGACAGCCGATGAACACTGAAGCTTTCTTT. Translated, it gives CASSLGQPMNTEAFF. Full variable domain (outside the CDR3, taken from reference TRBV5-1 and TRBJ1-1): KAGVTQTPRYLIKTRGQQVTLSCSPISGHRSVSWYQQTPGQGLQFLFEYFSETQRNKGNFPGRFSGRQFSNSRSEMNVSTLELGDSALYLCASSLGQPMNTEAFFGQGTRLTVV.

V is TRBV15 and J is TRBJ1-3; a weak D match, TRBD1 (5 bases). This CDR3 contains 17 residues. From germline, CDR1 is LNHNV and CDR2 YYDKDF (reference sequence). Trimming removed 4 bases from V and 3 bases from J, with 19 bases in between. DNA for the CDR3: TGTGCCACCAGCATTTCGGGACTAAGGGACGATGGAAACACCATATATTTT. Translating gives CATSISGLRDDGNTIYF.

CDR3 nucleotides: TGTGCCAGCAGCCACATTGGACGGACAGGGGGCGTCAAAAACATTCAGTACTTC. Translated, it gives CASSHIGRTGGVKNIQYF. This sequence joins TRBV5-4 and TRBJ2-4; 11 bases agree with TRBD1. The junction had 12 bases not matched to a gene; V was cut back by 4 bases and J by 3 bases. The length of the CDR3 is 18 residues. CDR1 and CDR2 (germline): SGHNT, YYREEE (reference sequence).

The chain carries TRBV5-1 and TRBJ1-3; D uncertain. The germline V gene has CDR1 SGHRS and CDR2 YFSETQ. The germline V and J ends were trimmed by 1 base and 1 base, with 6 bases remaining between them. The CDR3 totals 14 residues. CDR3 protein: CASSLSGSGNTIYF. The CDR3 DNA sequence: TGCGCCAGCAGCTTGTCCGGTTCTGGAAACACCATATATTTT.

This chain links TRBV7-9 with TRBJ2-7; TRBD2 aligns across 11 bases. CDR3 length: 13 amino acids. The V segment lost 5 bases and the J segment 6 bases; nucleotides outside the gene matches: 3. Germline lookup yields CDR1 SEHNR and CDR2 FQNEAQ (reference sequence). Here the CDR3 reads CASSPGLAGEQYF. CDR3 coding DNA: TGTGCCAGCAGCCCCGGACTAGCGGGCGAGCAGTACTTC.

The chain combines TRBV18 with TRBJ2-7; 9 bases map to TRBD2. The CDR3 totals 14 residues. J gave up 3 bases and V 1 base, and 1 base lay outside the gene matches. Germline V gives CDR1 KGHSH, CDR2 LQKENI. The CDR3 region is CASSPRREGYEQYF. The DNA for the CDR3 is TGTGCCAGCTCACCACGGCGGGAGGGCTACGAGCAGTACTTC.

This chain connects TRBV5-1 to TRBJ2-1, with D maybe TRBD2 (6 bases). The germline V gene has CDR1 SGHRS and CDR2 YFSETQ. The CDR3 loop spans 15 amino acids. V lost 6 bases, J lost 7 bases, and 20 bases lay in between. In DNA, the CDR3 is TGCGCCAGCACTGTAGGCGAGACTAGACTTAATGAGCAGTTCTTC. This codes for CASTVGETRLNEQFF.

The chain joins TRBV4-3 to TRBJ1-2; TRBD1 matches 8 bases. This CDR3 comprises 14 residues. Germline V gene lookup returns CDR1 LGHNA and CDR2 YSLEER. V gave up 4 bases and J gave up 4 bases; unmatched junction bases: 5. As DNA, the CDR3 is TGCGCCAGCAGCCCCCAGGGGGCGGGCTATGGCTACACCTTC. It specifies CASSPQGAGYGYTF.

The rearrangement joins TRBV25-1 to TRBJ2-1, with TRBD1 matching over 9 bases. The V and J ends lost 3 bases and 0 bases, in that order; junction bases with no gene match: 3. Germline lookup yields CDR1 MGHDK and CDR2 SYGVNS. The CDR3 contains 16 residues. CDR3 DNA: TGTGCCAGCAGTGACAACAGGGGGCCCTCCTACAATGAGCAGTTCTTC. Protein sequence: CASSDNRGPSYNEQFF.

The chain recombines TRBV6-5 with TRBJ1-5; 9 positions agree with TRBD1. Germline loops: CDR1 MNHEY, CDR2 SVGAGI. After removal of 6 bases from V and 2 bases from J, the junction contained 5 bases not matched to a gene. CDR3 length equals 15 residues. CDR3 protein: CASSPDRGGNQPQHF. In DNA, the CDR3 is TGTGCCAGCAGCCCTGACAGGGGGGGCAATCAGCCCCAGCATTTT.

The chain couples TRBV4-2 to TRBJ2-1, with 9 bases that match TRBD2. CDR3 length equals 15 residues. Trimming cost V 4 bases and J 5 bases; bases outside gene matches: 6. Per the germline V gene, CDR1 is LGHNA and CDR2 is YNFKEQ. The DNA for the CDR3 is TGTGCCAGCAGCCCCAGCGGGAGGAGTGACAATGAGCAGTTCTTC. It encodes CASSPSGRSDNEQFF.

The rearrangement links TRBV28 to TRBJ1-2; possibly TRBD1 for D (5 bases). Trimming stripped 7 bases from V and 4 bases from J, with 13 bases between. The CDR3 has 13 residues. Germline CDR1 and CDR2: MDHEN and SYDVKM. This CDR3 is CASIPGLGYGYTF. CDR3 coding DNA: TGTGCCAGCATCCCAGGGCTCGGCTATGGCTACACCTTC.

The genes are TRBV5-1 and TRBJ2-3, with 15 bases lining up with TRBD2. Germline trimming cut 4 bases from V and 5 bases from J; bases unmatched to any gene: 5. This CDR3 is built from 16 residues. CDR1 SGHRS and CDR2 YFSETQ come from the germline V gene. CDR3 nucleotides: TGCGCCAGCAGCGCAGGACTAGCGGGAGGGCAAGATACGCAGTATTTT. As protein: CASSAGLAGGQDTQYF.

The rearrangement uses TRBV6-1 and TRBJ1-6; D not certain. CDR3 length equals 17 residues. Trimming shortened V by 2 bases and J by 7 bases, and 18 bases separated the two germline ends. From germline, CDR1 is MNHNS and CDR2 SASEGT. The CDR3 DNA reads TGTGCCAGCAGTGAATTCCGCCCAGGCTCCTGGAATTCACCCCTCCACTTT. Its translation: CASSEFRPGSWNSPLHF.

The chain links TRBV19 to TRBJ1-1; 9 positions agree with TRBD1. CDR1 and CDR2 from the germline V gene are LNHDA and SQIVND (reference sequence). V trimming: 4 bases; J trimming: 6 bases; junction bases outside the gene matches: 3. The CDR3 extends over 13 amino acids. The CDR3 DNA reads TGTGCCAGTAGTAGGGACAGGGAGGCTGAAGCTTTCTTT. This encodes CASSRDREAEAFF.

This sequence joins TRBV6-5 and TRBJ1-3, with TRBD1 as a possible D gene (5 bases). Trimming removed 7 bases from V and 0 bases from J, with 13 bases in between. Germline assignment: CDR1 MNHEY and CDR2 SVGAGI. The CDR3 consists of 15 residues. In DNA form, the CDR3 reads TGTGCCAGCACTAGGGGCGCCGCCTCTGGAAACACCATATATTTT. It specifies CASTRGAASGNTIYF.

This chain joins TRBV7-6 and TRBJ2-7; 9 bases line up with TRBD2. V shed 6 bases, J shed 2 bases, and the junction held 5 bases outside the gene matches. The germline gives CDR1 SGHVS, CDR2 FNYEAQ. The CDR3 totals 14 residues. The CDR3 nucleotides read TGTGCCAGCAGTCCAGCGGGAGGCCCCTACGAGCAGTACTTC. This codes for CASSPAGGPYEQYF.

This clone was counted a single time. This CDR3 reads CASKYPTGGLGYEQYF. CDR3 coding DNA: TGTGCCAGCAAGTACCCAACCGGGGGGTTAGGCTACGAGCAGTACTTC. The chain recombines TRBV21-1 with TRBJ2-7; the table's D call of TRBD2 was not tested on the DNA. TRBV21-1 is labeled a pseudogene. The CDR3 spans 16 residues.

The CDR3 region is CASSLDFRRGMNTEAFF. DNA for the CDR3: TGTGCCAGCAGCTTAGATTTTCGGCGCGGAATGAACACTGAAGCTTTCTTT. This rearrangement joins TRBV13 to TRBJ1-1; D not resolved. Trimming removed 1 base at V and 0 bases at J, with 15 bases between. CDR3 length equals 17 residues. Germline V gene data show CDR1 as PRHDT and CDR2 as FYEKMQ (reference sequence).